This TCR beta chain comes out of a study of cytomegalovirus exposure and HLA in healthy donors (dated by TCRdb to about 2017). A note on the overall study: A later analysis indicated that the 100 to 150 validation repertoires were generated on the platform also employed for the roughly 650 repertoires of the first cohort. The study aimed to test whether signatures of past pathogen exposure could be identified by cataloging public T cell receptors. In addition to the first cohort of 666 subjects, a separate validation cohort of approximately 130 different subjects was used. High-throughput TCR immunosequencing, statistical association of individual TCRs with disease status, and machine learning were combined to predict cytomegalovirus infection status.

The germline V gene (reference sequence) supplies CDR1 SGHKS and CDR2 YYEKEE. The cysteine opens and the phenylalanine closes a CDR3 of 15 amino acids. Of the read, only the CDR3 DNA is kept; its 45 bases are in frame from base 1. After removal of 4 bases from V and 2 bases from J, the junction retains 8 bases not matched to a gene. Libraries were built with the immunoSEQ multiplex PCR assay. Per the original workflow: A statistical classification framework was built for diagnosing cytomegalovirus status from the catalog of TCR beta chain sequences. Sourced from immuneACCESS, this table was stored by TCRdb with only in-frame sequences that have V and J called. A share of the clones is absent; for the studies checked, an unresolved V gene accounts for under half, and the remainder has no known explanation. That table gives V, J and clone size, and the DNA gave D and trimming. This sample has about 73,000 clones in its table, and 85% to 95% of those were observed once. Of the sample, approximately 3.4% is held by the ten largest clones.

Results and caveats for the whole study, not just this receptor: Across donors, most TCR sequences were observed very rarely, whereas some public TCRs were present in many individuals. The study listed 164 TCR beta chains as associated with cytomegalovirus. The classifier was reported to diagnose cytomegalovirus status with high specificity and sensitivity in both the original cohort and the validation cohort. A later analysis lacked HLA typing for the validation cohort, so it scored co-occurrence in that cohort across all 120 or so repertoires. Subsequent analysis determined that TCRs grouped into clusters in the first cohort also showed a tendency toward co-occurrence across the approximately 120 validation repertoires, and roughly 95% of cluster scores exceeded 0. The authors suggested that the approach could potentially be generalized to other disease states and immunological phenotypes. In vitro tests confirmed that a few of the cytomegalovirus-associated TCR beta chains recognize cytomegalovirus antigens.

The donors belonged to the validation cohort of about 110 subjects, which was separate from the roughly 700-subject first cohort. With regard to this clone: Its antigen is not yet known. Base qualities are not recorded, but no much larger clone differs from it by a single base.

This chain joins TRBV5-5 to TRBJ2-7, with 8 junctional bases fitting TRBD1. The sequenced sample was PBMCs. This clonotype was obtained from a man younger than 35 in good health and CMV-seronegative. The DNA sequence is TGTGCCAGCAGCCCTAGTCAGGGGGCCCCCTACGAGCAGTACTTC. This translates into CASSPSQGAPYEQYF. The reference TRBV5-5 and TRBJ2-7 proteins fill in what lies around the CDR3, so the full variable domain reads DAGVTQSPTHLIKTRGQQVTLRCSPISGHKSVSWYQQVLGQGPQFIFQYYEKEERGRGNFPDRFSARQFPNYSSELNVNALLLGDSALYLCASSPSQGAPYEQYFGPGTRLTVT.